This TCR beta chain was observed in a study of blood T cells in healthy people across ages. This clonotype turned up a few times. No antigen is known for it. A second PCR of roughly 6 to 12 cycles used a sample-barcoded 5' primer and a J-beta primer mix. At least 2.5 million CDR3-containing paired-end reads were obtained per sample. TCRdb re-called the 5' RACE reads through MiXCR, storing one row per CDR3 protein. This table holds approximately 690,000 distinct CDR3 sequences, roughly 58% found once. There were at least 5.5 micrograms of total RNA extracted from every sample. Whole-study findings and limits: Considered underestimates were the diversity estimates obtained from one million T cells. Naive T cell percentage strongly correlated with TCR beta diversity.

This CDR3 contains 14 residues. The ends were cut back, 5 bases at V and 6 bases at J, with 17 bases in the middle. In germline, CDR1 is PRHDT, CDR2 FYEKMQ (reference sequence). What was sequenced was blood. This clonotype was sampled from a man aged 55 to 70 in good health. This chain uses TRBV13 with TRBJ2-7, with D perhaps matching TRBD2 (5 bases). CDR3 coding DNA: TGTGCCAGCAGCCGGGGAAACCGCCCTATCGAGCAGTACTTC. This translates into CASSRGNRPIEQYF.